The T cell receptor (beta chain) under discussion was sequenced for a study of blood T cell repertoires in COVID-19. The age range of participants was 18 to 89 years, with residence in some 25 US areas. Participant reports of clinical history set cohort assignment. Two consecutive negative NP/OP PCR tests, clearance, or resolved symptoms defined Cohort 3 recovery. As originally analysed: How many nucleated cells were present was estimated from reference gene primer amplification. Only in-frame clones appear in the TCRdb table, and some are missing; sequencing was by immunoSEQ multiplex PCR. From that table come the V and J calls and clone size; the DNA was used to work out D and trimming. The repertoire holds some 510,000 clones, with more than 75% as singletons. This CDR3 comprises 16 residues. Germline V gene sequence: CDR1 LGHDT, CDR2 YNNKEL (reference sequence). V gave up 4 bases and J gave up 3 bases; unmatched junction bases: 10.

The sequenced sample was PBMCs or T cells enriched from blood (not recorded which). The chain carries TRBV3-1 (or the pseudogene TRBV3-2) and TRBJ2-3; 7 nucleotides match TRBD2. The sequence was collected from a woman aged 40-49 years who had recovered from COVID-19. CDR3 amino acids: CASSPIGGRITDTQYF. The CDR3 nucleotides read TGTGCCAGCAGCCCTATTGGCGGGAGAATAACAGATACGCAGTATTTT.